Described below is a single T cell receptor (beta chain) sequence and its context. Its antigen remains unidentified. Base qualities are missing; no much larger clone stands one base away. The record originates from a study of shared clonotypes between healthy human individuals (dated by TCRdb to 2019 to 2021). A note on the overall study: Three men and a couple of women, aged 18 to 49 years, made up the cohort. For each donor, CD4 naive and CD4 memory were each run on three plates, CD8 naive on two plates, and CD8 memory on one plate. To estimate repertoire size and how much clonotype sharing occurs between individuals, the study deeply sequenced the blood TCR repertoires of five healthy adults. To increase sequencing depth and limit assay-specific biases, TCR repertoire library preparation and sequencing were carried out by different laboratories using diverse techniques. Per donor, leukapheresis produced somewhere between about 0.8 and 9.5 billion PBMCs. What the study reported, not specific to this receptor: The small number of donors limited the genetic and exposure-history diversity represented. Based on pairwise subsampling, the degree of clonotype sharing among donors was expected to be affected by sequencing depth. Sharing across several donors was observed for about 4.8% of naive CD4, 3.5% of naive CD8, 2% to 2.5% of memory CD4, and 0.4% of memory CD8 clonotypes. Clonotypes shared by all four sorted-subset donors showed higher generation probabilities than non-shared clonotypes. Rarefaction of sorted-subset datasets indicated incomplete sequencing despite the large sequencing depth. Sampling was restricted to blood, and TCR repertoires in tissues likely differ from the TCR repertoires found in blood. Larger estimated clonotype richness was generally found for naive subsets than for memory subsets.

TCR CDR3 regions were amplified from genomic DNA by multiplex PCR using the deep immunoSEQ assay. Extracted genomic DNA from each cell subset was spread evenly across all wells of several immunoSEQ 96-well plates, with each plate serving as a replicate. For sorted subsets, each replicate PCR was loaded with 200 ng genomic DNA, equivalent to 30,000 or so T cell genomes. Purified libraries were measured with a Qubit 3.0 fluorometer, size-checked on a Bioanalyzer 2100, and measured again with the KAPA Library Quantification kit. Every immunoSEQ 96-well plate was sequenced on a separate single-read 150-cycle Illumina NextSeq 550 flow cell. Per the authors' processing: Because only junctional sequences without quality scores were contained in the immunoSEQ output, filtering matching that applied to full-length reads could not be performed. To assign V/J genes and CDR3, sequences were annotated using PyIR, a Python wrapper for IgBLAST v1.9, with IMGT germline references. Reads were removed for weak V/J assignments (E-value above 1e-6), missing CDR3, stop codons, out-of-frame junctions, or ambiguous translated residues. V3J clonotypes were defined by identical inferred V gene, J gene, and CDR3 amino acid sequence. The percentage overlap between two repertoires was calculated by dividing the number of shared unique clonotypes by the size of the smaller repertoire. RTK rarefaction, the Chao1 estimator, and Recon v2.1 estimates of unobserved clonotypes were used to assess repertoire richness. For all TCRbeta clonotypes obtained by the gDNA method from four donors, generation probabilities were computed with OLGA. Sourced from immuneACCESS, this table was stored by TCRdb with only in-frame sequences that have V and J called. A share of the clones is absent; for the studies checked, an unresolved V gene accounts for under half, and the remainder has no known explanation. V, J and clone size reflect that table, while D and trimming were determined from the DNA. The sample has 2.3 million or so clones on record, 85% to 95% of them singletons. The ten largest clones add up to roughly 0.36% of the sample.

Looking up the germline V gene (reference sequence) yields CDR1 GTSNPN and CDR2 SVGIG. The CDR3 has 13 amino acids, counting the end cysteine and phenylalanine. Only the CDR3 DNA stays, 39 bases, in frame from base 1. The junction shows trimming of 3 bases on V and 4 bases on J, plus 10 bases between the germline ends. Donors were healthy HIV-negative adults with no recently reported acute infections or vaccinations. All donors were Caucasian adults living in Nashville, Tennessee, USA. CD4+ T cells were enriched through magnetic negative selection, after which naive cells were positively selected on CD45RA and the remaining negative fraction served as the memory subset. After blood collection by leukapheresis, PBMCs were isolated using Ficoll-Histopaque density gradient centrifugation and then cryopreserved in the vapor phase of liquid nitrogen. Purity and quantity of every magnetically sorted T cell population were checked by analytical flow cytometry. Each sorted fraction had its genomic DNA isolated and then quantified by UV absorbance on a Nanodrop 2000c.

The TCR originated in a man aged 18 to 35 in good health. Some clones in this sample may be carry-over from other donors' samples. Here the chain combines TRBV30 and TRBJ1-3; TRBD1 is a weak D gene call, 6 bases matching. Sequencing used naive CD4+ T cells from PBMCs. The sample's cell subset or site label, in plain terms: CD45RA+ positively selected. The nucleotides are TGTGCCTGGAGCTACAGGGTGGGAAACACCATATATTTT. The encoded protein is CAWSYRVGNTIYF.